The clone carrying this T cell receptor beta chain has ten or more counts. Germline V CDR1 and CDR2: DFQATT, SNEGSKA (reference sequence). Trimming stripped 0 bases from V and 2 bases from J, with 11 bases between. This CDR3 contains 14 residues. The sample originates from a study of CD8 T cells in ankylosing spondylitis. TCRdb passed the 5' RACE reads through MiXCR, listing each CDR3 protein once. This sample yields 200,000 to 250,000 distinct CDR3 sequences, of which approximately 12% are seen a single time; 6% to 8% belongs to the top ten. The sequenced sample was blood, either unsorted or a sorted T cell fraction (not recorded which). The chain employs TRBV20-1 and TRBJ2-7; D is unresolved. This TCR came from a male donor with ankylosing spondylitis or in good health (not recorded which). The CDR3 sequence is CSARDFNSAYEQYF. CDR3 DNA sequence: TGCAGTGCTAGAGATTTTAACTCCGCCTACGAGCAGTACTTC.